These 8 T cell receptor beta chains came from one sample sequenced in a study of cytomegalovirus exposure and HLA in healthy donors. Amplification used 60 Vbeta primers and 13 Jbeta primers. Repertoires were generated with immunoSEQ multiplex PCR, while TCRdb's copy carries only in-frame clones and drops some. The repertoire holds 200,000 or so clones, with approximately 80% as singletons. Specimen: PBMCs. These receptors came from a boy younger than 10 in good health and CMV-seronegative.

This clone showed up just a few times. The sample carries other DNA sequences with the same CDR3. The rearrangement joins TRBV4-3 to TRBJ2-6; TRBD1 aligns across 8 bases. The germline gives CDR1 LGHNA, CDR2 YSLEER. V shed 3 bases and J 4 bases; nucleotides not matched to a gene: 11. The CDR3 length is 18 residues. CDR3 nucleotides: TGCGCCAGCAGCCATGGGACAGGAGCCTTCTCGGGGGCCAACGTCCTGACTTTC. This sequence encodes CASSHGTGAFSGANVLTF.

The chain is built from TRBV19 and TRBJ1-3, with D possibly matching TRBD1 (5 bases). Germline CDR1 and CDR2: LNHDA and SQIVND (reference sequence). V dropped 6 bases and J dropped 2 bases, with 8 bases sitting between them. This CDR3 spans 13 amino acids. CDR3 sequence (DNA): TGTGCCAGTAGCACAGGTGCTGGAAACACCATATATTTT. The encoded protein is CASSTGAGNTIYF.

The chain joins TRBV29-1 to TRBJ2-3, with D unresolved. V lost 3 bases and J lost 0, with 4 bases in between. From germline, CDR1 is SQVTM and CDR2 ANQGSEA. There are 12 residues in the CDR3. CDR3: CSVDGSTDTQYF. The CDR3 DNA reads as TGCAGCGTTGACGGGAGCACAGATACGCAGTATTTT.

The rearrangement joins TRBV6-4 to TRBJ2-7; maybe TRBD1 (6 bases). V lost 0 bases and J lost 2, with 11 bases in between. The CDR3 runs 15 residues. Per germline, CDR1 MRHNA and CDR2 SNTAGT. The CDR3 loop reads CASSDSEDRPYEQYF. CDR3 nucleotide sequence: TGTGCCAGCAGTGACTCGGAAGACAGGCCCTACGAGCAGTACTTC.

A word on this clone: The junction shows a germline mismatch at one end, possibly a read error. The CDR3 spells CANSVAYRGGDTQYF. The DNA of the CDR3 is TGTGCCAACAGCGTGGCTTACAGGGGTGGAGATACGCAGTATTTT. J is TRBJ2-3 and V is TRBV9; TRBD1 agrees at 7 bases. This CDR3 spans 15 amino acids. Germline loops: CDR1 SGDLS, CDR2 YYNGEE.

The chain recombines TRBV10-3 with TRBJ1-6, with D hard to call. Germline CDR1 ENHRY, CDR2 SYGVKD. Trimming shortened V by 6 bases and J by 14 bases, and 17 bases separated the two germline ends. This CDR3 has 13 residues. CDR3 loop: CAISSRLEVSLHF. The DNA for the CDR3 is TGTGCCATCAGCTCTAGACTTGAAGTGTCCCTCCACTTT.

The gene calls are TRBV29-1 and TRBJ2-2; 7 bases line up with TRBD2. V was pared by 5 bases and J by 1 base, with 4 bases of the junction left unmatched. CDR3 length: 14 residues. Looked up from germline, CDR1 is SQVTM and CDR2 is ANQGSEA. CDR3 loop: CSVLKRGNTGELFF. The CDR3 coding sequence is TGCAGCGTTCTGAAGCGGGGGAACACCGGGGAGCTGTTTTTT.

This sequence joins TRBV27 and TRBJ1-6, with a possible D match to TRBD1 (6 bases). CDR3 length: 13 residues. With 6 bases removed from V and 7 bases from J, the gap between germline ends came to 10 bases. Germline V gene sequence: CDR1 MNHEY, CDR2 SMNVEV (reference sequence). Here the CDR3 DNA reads TGTGCCAGCAGAGGACAGACAAATTCACCCCTCCACTTT. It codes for CASRGQTNSPLHF.